This is a list of T cell receptor beta chains from one sample in a study of T cells in Graves' hyperthyroidism and ophthalmopathy. TCRdb used MiXCR to reprocess the multiplex PCR reads, holding one entry per CDR3 protein. The top ten clones hold roughly an eighth of a sample with 400,000 to 500,000 distinct CDR3 sequences, over 12% of them seen once. The source material was blood. The receptors come from a young man with Graves' ophthalmopathy. CDR3s include the opening cysteine and the closing phenylalanine or tryptophan. A D gene is named only where the DNA matches it firmly. A row's size may be missing; if present it is once, few, many or a size class.

TRBV7-8	many	TRBD2	TRBJ2-5	TGTGCCAGCAGCTTAGGGCCCGGACTAGCGGGACAAGAGACCCAGTACTTC	CASSLGPGLAGQETQYF
TRBV3-1	many	NA	TRBJ1-1	TGTGCCAGCAGCCAAAGCGACACTGAAGCTTTCTTT	CASSQSDTEAFF
TRBV20-1	NA	TRBD2	TRBJ2-7	TGCAGTGCTAGAGCGGGAGGGGACTACGAGCAGTACTTC	CSARAGGDYEQYF
TRBV2	many	TRBD1	TRBJ1-3	TGTGCCAGCAGTCCACAGGGGGAGGCTGGAAACACCATATATTTT	CASSPQGEAGNTIYF
TRBV7-2	NA	TRBD2	TRBJ2-6	TGTGCCAGCAGCTTAGGCGGGAGCTCTGGGGCCAACGTCCTGACTTTC	CASSLGGSSGANVLTF
TRBV28	NA	NA	TRBJ1-2	TGTGCCAGCAGACCCCCTACAGGTTTTCATGGCTACACCTTC	CASRPPTGFHGYTF
TRBV5-1	many	TRBD1	TRBJ2-7	TGCGCCAGCAGCTTTACAGGGGCGATTGACGAGCAGTACTTC	CASSFTGAIDEQYF
TRBV15	NA	NA	TRBJ2-6	TGTGCCACCAGCGACCGGGACTCTGGGGCCAACGTCCTGACTTTC	CATSDRDSGANVLTF
TRBV5-1	many	TRBD2	TRBJ2-7	TGCGCCAGCAGCTCCCTGACTAGCGGCACTGCCGAGCAGTACTTC	CASSSLTSGTAEQYF
TRBV6-5	many	NA	TRBJ1-5	TGTGCCAGCAGTTACTCGTTAGCAGGGAACAATCAGCCCCAGCATTTT	CASSYSLAGNNQPQHF
TRBV4-1	many	NA	TRBJ1-1	TGCGCCAGCAGCCAAGGGTGGGCGGTGAACACTGAAGCTTTCTTT	CASSQGWAVNTEAFF
TRBV5-1	few	TRBD1	TRBJ2-7	TGCGCCAGCACCTCGACAGGGAGTAACGAGCAGTACTTC	CASTSTGSNEQYF
TRBV20-1	many	TRBD1	TRBJ2-5	TGCAGTGCTAGGCGGCAGGGGGTTCCGATACCCATGTACCAAGAGACCCAGTACTTC	CSARRQGVPIPMYQETQYF
TRBV6-1	few	TRBD1	TRBJ1-1	TGTGCCAGCAGTCAAAGCCCGCAGGGGGTGGAAGCTTTCTTT	CASSQSPQGVEAFF
TRBV6-1	many	NA	TRBJ1-1	TGTGCCAGCAGAATTATCCGTGGGAACACTGAAGCTTTCTTT	CASRIIRGNTEAFF